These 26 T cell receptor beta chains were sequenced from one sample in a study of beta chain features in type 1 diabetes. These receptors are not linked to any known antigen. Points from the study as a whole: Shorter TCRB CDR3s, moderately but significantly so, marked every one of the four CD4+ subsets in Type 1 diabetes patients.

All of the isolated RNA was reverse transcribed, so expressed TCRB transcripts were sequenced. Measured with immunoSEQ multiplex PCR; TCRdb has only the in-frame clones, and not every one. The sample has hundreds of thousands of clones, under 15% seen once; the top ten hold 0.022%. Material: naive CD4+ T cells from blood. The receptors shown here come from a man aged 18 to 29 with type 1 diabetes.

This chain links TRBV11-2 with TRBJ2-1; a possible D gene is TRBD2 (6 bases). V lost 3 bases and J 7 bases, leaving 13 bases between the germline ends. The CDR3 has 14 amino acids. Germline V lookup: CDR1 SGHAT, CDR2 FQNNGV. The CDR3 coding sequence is TGTGCCAGCAGCTTCCGGGACTTGGGTAATGAGCAGTTCTTC. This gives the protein CASSFRDLGNEQFF.

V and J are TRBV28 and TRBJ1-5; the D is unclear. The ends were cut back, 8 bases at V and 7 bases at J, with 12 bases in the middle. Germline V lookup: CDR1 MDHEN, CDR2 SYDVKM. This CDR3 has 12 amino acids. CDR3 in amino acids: CASGPQAQPQHF. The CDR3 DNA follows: TGTGCCAGCGGGCCGCAAGCCCAGCCCCAGCATTTT.

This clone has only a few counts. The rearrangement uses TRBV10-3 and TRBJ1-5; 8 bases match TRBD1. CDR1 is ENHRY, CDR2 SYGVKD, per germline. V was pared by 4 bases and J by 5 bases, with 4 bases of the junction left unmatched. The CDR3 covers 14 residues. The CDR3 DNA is TGTGCCATCAGTGGGGCAGGGGGCGATCAGCCCCAGCATTTT. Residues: CAISGAGGDQPQHF.

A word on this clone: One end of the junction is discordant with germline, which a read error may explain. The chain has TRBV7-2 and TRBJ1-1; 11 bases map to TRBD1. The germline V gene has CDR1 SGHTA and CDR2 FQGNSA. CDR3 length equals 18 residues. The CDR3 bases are TGTGCCAGCAGCCGGAGGGGTCGGACAGGGGGCCTGAACGCTGAAGCTTTCTTT. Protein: CASSRRGRTGGLNAEAFF.

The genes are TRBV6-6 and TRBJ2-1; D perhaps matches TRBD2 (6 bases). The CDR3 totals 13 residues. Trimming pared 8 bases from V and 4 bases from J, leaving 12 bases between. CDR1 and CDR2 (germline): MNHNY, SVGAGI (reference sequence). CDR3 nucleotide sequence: TGTGCCAGCGTAGATAGCGGATACAATGAGCAGTTCTTC. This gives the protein CASVDSGYNEQFF.

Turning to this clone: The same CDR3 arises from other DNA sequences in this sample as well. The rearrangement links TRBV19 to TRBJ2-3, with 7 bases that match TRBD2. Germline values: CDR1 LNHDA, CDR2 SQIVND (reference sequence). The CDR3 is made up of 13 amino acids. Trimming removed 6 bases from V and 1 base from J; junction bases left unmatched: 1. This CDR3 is CASSSGGTDTQYF. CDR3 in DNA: TGTGCCAGTAGCAGCGGGGGCACAGATACGCAGTATTTT.

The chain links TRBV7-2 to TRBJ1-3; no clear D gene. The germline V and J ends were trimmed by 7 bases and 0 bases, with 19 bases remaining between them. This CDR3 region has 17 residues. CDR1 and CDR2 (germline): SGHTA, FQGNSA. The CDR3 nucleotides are TGTGCCAGCACCTGGGATTTGGGTCGAAACTCTGGAAACACCATATATTTT. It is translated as CASTWDLGRNSGNTIYF.

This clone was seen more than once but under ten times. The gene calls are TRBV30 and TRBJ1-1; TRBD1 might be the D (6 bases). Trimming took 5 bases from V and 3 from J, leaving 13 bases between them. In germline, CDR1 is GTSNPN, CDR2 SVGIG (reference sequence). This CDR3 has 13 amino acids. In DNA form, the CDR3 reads TGTGCCTGGGGGGGCAGGCCGGACACTGAAGCTTTCTTT. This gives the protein CAWGGRPDTEAFF.

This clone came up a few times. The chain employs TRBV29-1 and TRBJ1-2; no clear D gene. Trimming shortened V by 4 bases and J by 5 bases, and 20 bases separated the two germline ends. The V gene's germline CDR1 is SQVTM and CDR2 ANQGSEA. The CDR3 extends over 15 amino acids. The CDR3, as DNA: TGCAGCGTTGGGGCAGTCCCCGTGGTTGGGTATGGCTACACCTTC. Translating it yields CSVGAVPVVGYGYTF.

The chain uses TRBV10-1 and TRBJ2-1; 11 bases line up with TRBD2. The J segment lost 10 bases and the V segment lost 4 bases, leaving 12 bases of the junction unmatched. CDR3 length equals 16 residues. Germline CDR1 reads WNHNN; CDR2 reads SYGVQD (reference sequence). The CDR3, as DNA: TGCGCCAGCAGTGGTTCGATACTAGCGGGGGTTCAGGAGCAGTTCTTC. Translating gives CASSGSILAGVQEQFF.

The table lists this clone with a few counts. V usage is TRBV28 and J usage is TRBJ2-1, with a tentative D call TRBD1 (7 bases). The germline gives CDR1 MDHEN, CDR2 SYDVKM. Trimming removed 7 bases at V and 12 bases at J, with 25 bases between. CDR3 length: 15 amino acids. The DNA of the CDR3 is TGTGCCAGCACCCCGGGGCAGGGGGGCCTATTGAGGCAGTTCTTC. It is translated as CASTPGQGGLLRQFF.

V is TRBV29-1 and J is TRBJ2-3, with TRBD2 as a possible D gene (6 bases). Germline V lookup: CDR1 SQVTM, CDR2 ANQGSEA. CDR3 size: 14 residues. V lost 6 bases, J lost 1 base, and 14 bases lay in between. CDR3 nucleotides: TGCAGCGTCCGACTAGGTGGGGGCACAGATACGCAGTATTTT. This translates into CSVRLGGGTDTQYF.

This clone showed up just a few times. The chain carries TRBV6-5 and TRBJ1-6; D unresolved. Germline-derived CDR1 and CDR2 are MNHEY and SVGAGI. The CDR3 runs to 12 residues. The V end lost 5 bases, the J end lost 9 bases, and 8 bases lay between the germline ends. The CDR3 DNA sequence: TGTGCCAGCAGTAACCCTATTTCACCCCTCCACTTT. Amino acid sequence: CASSNPISPLHF.

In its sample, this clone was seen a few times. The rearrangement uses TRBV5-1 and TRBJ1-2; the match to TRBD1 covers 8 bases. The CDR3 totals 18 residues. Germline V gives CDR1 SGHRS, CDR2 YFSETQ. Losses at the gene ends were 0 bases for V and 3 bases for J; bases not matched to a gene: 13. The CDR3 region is CASSLAPVGTGGDYGYTF. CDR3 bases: TGCGCCAGCAGCTTGGCCCCCGTTGGGACAGGCGGCGACTATGGCTACACCTTC.

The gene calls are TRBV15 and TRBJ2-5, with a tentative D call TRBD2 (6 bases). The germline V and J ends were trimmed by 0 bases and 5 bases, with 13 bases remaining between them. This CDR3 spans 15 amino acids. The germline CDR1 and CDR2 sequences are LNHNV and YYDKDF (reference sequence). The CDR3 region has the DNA TGTGCCACCAGCAGAGATAGGGAGGATTTTGAGACCCAGTACTTC. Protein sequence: CATSRDREDFETQYF.

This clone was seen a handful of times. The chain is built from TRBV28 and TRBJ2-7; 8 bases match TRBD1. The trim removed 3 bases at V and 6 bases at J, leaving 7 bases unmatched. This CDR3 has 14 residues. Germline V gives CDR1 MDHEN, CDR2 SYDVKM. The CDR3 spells CASSFPGQVGEQYF. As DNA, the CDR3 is TGTGCCAGCAGTTTCCCGGGACAGGTCGGCGAGCAGTACTTC.

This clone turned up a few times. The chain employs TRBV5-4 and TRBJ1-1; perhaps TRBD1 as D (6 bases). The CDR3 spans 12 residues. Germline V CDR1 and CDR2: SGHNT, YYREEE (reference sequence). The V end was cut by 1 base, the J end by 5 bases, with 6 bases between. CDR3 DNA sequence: TGTGCCAGCAGCTTGAGGGGGACTGAAGCTTTCTTT. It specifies CASSLRGTEAFF.

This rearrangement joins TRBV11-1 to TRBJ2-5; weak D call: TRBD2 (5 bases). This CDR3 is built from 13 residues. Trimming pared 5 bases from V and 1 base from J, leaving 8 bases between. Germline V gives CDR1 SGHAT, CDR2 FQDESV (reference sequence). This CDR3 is CASSAGLQETQYF. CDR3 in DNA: TGTGCCAGCAGCGCGGGCCTCCAAGAGACCCAGTACTTC.

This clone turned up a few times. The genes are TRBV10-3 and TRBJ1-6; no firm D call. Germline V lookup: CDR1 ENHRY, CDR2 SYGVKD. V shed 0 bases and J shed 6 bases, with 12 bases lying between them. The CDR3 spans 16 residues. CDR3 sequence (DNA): TGTGCCATCAGTGAGTCTGGCGGGAGCTTTAATTCACCCCTCCACTTT. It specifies CAISESGGSFNSPLHF.

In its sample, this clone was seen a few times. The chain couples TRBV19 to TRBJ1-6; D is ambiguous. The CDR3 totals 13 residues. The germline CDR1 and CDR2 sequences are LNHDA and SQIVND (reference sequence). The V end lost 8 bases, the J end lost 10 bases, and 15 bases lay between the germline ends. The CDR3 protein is CASCEPQRSPLHF. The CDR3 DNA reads TGTGCCAGTTGCGAGCCCCAGCGGTCACCCCTCCACTTT.

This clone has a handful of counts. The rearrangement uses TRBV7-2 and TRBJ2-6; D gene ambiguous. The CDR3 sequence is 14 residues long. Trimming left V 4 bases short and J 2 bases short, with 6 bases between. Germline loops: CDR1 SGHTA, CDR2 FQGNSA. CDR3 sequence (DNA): TGTGCCAGCAGCTCCCGGACTGGGGCCAACGTCCTGACTTTC. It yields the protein CASSSRTGANVLTF.

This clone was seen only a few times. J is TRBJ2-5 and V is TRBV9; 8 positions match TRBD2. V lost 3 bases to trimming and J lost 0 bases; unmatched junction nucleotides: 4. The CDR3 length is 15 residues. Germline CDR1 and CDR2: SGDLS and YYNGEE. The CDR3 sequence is CASSDGGGNQETQYF. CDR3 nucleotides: TGTGCCAGCAGCGATGGCGGGGGGAACCAAGAGACCCAGTACTTC.

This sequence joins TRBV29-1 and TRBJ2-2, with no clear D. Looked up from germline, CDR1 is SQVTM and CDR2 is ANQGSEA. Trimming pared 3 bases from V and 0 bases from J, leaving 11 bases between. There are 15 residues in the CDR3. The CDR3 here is CSVEAARTNTGELFF. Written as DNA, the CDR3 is TGCAGCGTTGAGGCGGCTAGAACGAACACCGGGGAGCTGTTTTTT.

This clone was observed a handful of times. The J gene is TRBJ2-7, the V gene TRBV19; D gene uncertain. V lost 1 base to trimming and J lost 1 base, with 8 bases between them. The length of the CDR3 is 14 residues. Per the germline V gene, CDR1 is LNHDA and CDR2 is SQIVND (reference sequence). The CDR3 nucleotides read TGTGCCAGTAGTATAGTTCAGGATTCCTACGAGCAGTACTTC. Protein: CASSIVQDSYEQYF.

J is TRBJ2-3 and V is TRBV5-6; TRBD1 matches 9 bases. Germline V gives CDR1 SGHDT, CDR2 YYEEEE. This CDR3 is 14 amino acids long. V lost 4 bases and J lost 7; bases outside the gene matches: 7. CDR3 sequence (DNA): TGTGCCAGCAGCCCCCGGACAGGGGTAAATACGCAGTATTTT. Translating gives CASSPRTGVNTQYF.

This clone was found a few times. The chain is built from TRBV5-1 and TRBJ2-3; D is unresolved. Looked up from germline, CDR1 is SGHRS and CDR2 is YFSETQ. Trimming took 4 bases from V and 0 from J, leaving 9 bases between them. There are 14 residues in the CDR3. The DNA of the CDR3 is TGCGCCAGCAGCCCCGAACCTAGCACAGATACGCAGTATTTT. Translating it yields CASSPEPSTDTQYF. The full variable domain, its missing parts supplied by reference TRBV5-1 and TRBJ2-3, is KAGVTQTPRYLIKTRGQQVTLSCSPISGHRSVSWYQQTPGQGLQFLFEYFSETQRNKGNFPGRFSGRQFSNSRSEMNVSTLELGDSALYLCASSPEPSTDTQYFGPGTRLTVL.